This T cell receptor beta chain was retrieved from a study of T cell responses to AZD1222 COVID-19 vaccine. Study-wide results and caveats: Without day 14 samples, only post-peak T cell repertoires were studied.

The method was immunoSEQ multiplex PCR; TCRdb's version includes in-frame clones alone and lacks a portion of them. The sample records 130,000 to 150,000 clones, more than 70% being singletons. In this sample, this clone turned up once. Its antigen is currently unknown. This CDR3 has 15 residues. V shed 2 bases and J shed 1 base, with 13 bases lying between them. From germline, CDR1 is SGHRS and CDR2 YFSETQ. This TCR came from an adult in good health. The chain recombines TRBV5-1 with TRBJ2-7; D tentatively reads TRBD1 or TRBD2 (5 bases each). The specimen comprised peripheral blood, sampled on day 0 of AZD1222 vaccination. CDR3 loop: CASSFKGRRSYEQYF. CDR3 coding DNA: TGCGCCAGCAGCTTCAAGGGACGGCGATCCTACGAGCAGTACTTC.